The rows below give T cell receptor beta chains drawn from one sample of a study of blood T cells in healthy people across ages. TCRdb independently ran MiXCR on the 5' RACE reads; one entry per CDR3 protein. Here the sample spans hundreds of thousands of distinct CDR3 sequences, about 40% being singletons. The material sequenced was blood. These receptor sequences come from a woman in her sixties or seventies in good health. Both conserved end residues are part of each CDR3. D genes are given only for firm matches. A row's size may be missing; if present it is once, few, many or a size class.

cdr3_nt: TGCGCCAGCAGTGATGCGGGACAGGGTGGTGGCTACACCTTC
cdr3_aa: CASSDAGQGGGYTF
clone_size: once
j_call: TRBJ1-2
v_call: TRBV10-2
d_call: TRBD1

cdr3_nt: TGTGCCTGCAGTTTGCGCGGACAGGGCAGCTACACCTTC
cdr3_aa: CACSLRGQGSYTF
clone_size: -
j_call: TRBJ1-2
v_call: TRBV27
d_call: TRBD1

cdr3_nt: TGTGCCAGCAGCTTAACCGGGACTAGGTTCAATGAGCAGTTCTTC
cdr3_aa: CASSLTGTRFNEQFF
clone_size: few
j_call: TRBJ2-1
v_call: TRBV7-2
d_call: TRBD2

cdr3_nt: TGTGCCAGCAGCGGGACTAGCGGGAGGGTCTTTAGCACAGATACGCAGTATTTT
cdr3_aa: CASSGTSGRVFSTDTQYF
clone_size: -
j_call: TRBJ2-3
v_call: TRBV6-1
d_call: TRBD2

cdr3_nt: TGTGCCAGCAGCGAGACTAGCGAGAATGAGCAGTACTTC
cdr3_aa: CASSETSENEQYF
clone_size: -
j_call: TRBJ2-7
v_call: TRBV11-2
d_call: TRBD2

cdr3_nt: TGTGCCAGCAGTTACAGGTTCCGAGGGGGGGCCAACGTCCTGACTTTC
cdr3_aa: CASSYRFRGGANVLTF
clone_size: many
j_call: TRBJ2-6
v_call: TRBV6-5
d_call: -

cdr3_nt: TGTGCCAGCAGTATACTAGCGGGGCAAGAGACCCAGTACTTC
cdr3_aa: CASSILAGQETQYF
clone_size: many
j_call: TRBJ2-5
v_call: TRBV7-9
d_call: TRBD2

cdr3_nt: TGCAGTGCTAGAGGAACTAGCGGGGGGGATGAGCAGTTCTTC
cdr3_aa: CSARGTSGGDEQFF
clone_size: -
j_call: TRBJ2-1
v_call: TRBV20-1
d_call: TRBD2

cdr3_nt: TGTGCCAGCAGCGTTAGACTAGCCGGTACGCAGTATTTT
cdr3_aa: CASSVRLAGTQYF
clone_size: many
j_call: TRBJ2-3
v_call: TRBV9
d_call: TRBD2

cdr3_nt: TGTGCCAGCAGCCCGGGACTAGCGCGAGAGACCCAGTACTTC
cdr3_aa: CASSPGLARETQYF
clone_size: few
j_call: TRBJ2-5
v_call: TRBV7-7
d_call: TRBD2

cdr3_nt: TGCGCCAGCAGCCAACCTGAATGGGAGACCCAGTACTTC
cdr3_aa: CASSQPEWETQYF
clone_size: many
j_call: TRBJ2-5
v_call: TRBV4-1
d_call: -

cdr3_nt: TGTGCCAGTAGTATAGGGGCTAGCGGGGGAAATGAGCAGTTCTTC
cdr3_aa: CASSIGASGGNEQFF
clone_size: many
j_call: TRBJ2-1
v_call: TRBV19
d_call: TRBD2

cdr3_nt: TGCAGTGCAACTGGGGGTGCCCACACAGATACGCAGTATTTT
cdr3_aa: CSATGGAHTDTQYF
clone_size: few
j_call: TRBJ2-3
v_call: TRBV20-1
d_call: -

cdr3_nt: TGTGCCAGCAGCCAAGGGATCGAGGTAGAGCAGTACTTC
cdr3_aa: CASSQGIEVEQYF
clone_size: many
j_call: TRBJ2-7
v_call: TRBV3-1
d_call: -

cdr3_nt: TGTGCCAGCGGTTACGGGGGGCAACTCTCCTACGAGCAGTACTTC
cdr3_aa: CASGYGGQLSYEQYF
clone_size: -
j_call: TRBJ2-7
v_call: TRBV6-6
d_call: -

cdr3_nt: TGTGCCACCGAGCCCCAGTCGAATCAGCCCCAGCATTTT
cdr3_aa: CATEPQSNQPQHF
clone_size: few
j_call: TRBJ1-5
v_call: TRBV24-1
d_call: -

cdr3_nt: TGCAGTGCTAGAGATATAAGGACAGGGGGCTCCGGGGAGCTGTTTTTT
cdr3_aa: CSARDIRTGGSGELFF
clone_size: -
j_call: TRBJ2-2
v_call: TRBV20-1
d_call: TRBD1

cdr3_nt: TGCAGTGCGGAAGGACTAGCGGGAGATAATGAGCAGTTCTTC
cdr3_aa: CSAEGLAGDNEQFF
clone_size: -
j_call: TRBJ2-1
v_call: TRBV20-1
d_call: TRBD2

cdr3_nt: TGTGCCAGCGGGACTAGCAGGAGGCGTGAGCAGTTCTTC
cdr3_aa: CASGTSRRREQFF
clone_size: -
j_call: TRBJ2-1
v_call: TRBV28
d_call: TRBD2